This TCR beta chain was sequenced for a study of blood T cell repertoires in COVID-19. Background on the study: Acute and convalescent COVID-19 samples came from the United States, Italy and Spain. Sources were T cells, B-cell-depleted T cells, or PBMCs; the material itself was cDNA or gDNA.

Some clones are missing from TCRdb's copy, which holds only in-frame ones; the method was immunoSEQ multiplex PCR. The data show some 97,000 clones, 80% to 95% seen once. The clonotype originates from a man aged 50-60 years with active COVID-19. The sample was peripheral blood.

The CDR3 sequence: CASSLTSGKLDAFF. The CDR3 coding sequence is TGTGCCAGTAGTCTGACTAGCGGGAAGTTGGATGCGTTCTTC. The chain carries TRBV19 and TRBJ2-1; 11 positions match TRBD2. V lost 5 bases, J lost 15 bases, and 12 bases stayed unmatched. Germline-derived CDR1 and CDR2 are LNHDA and SQIVND (reference sequence). This CDR3 contains 14 residues.